This TCR beta chain derives from a study of CD8 T cells in cerebrospinal fluid in Alzheimer's disease. Broader study findings: EBV-specific clones were neither the most expanded nor enriched in Alzheimer's patients. EBV-specific TCRs in cerebrospinal fluid reportedly do not establish a causal EBV–Alzheimer's link.

TCRdb reanalyzed the 10x single-cell sequencing reads and collapses them to one entry per CDR3 protein, without DNA. This sample's table reports about 1,000 distinct CDR3 sequences. Frequency places this clonotype as medium-sized. Its target is not known. The sequenced sample consisted of cerebrospinal fluid. This receptor was obtained from a human donor in good health.

The CDR3 here is CASSLLRLGETQYF. The chain has TRBV5-1 and TRBJ2-5. Germline CDR1 reads SGHRS; CDR2 reads YFSETQ. The CDR3 has 14 residues.